This T cell receptor (beta chain) was captured in a study of blood T cell repertoires in COVID-19. About the study: There were acute and convalescent COVID-19 samples, and they came from the United States, Italy and Spain. PBMCs, B-cell-depleted T cells, or T cells provided the cDNA or gDNA that made up the material.

The CDR3 runs 13 residues. Germline values: CDR1 SNHLY, CDR2 FYNNEI. V shed 6 bases and J shed 7 bases, with 15 bases lying between them. Authors' analysis steps: Researchers report that nucleated cell counts were estimated from reference gene primer amplification. Repertoires were generated with immunoSEQ multiplex PCR, while TCRdb's copy carries only in-frame clones and drops some. V, J and clone size were drawn from that table, and D and trimming were deduced from the DNA. The table includes 95,000 or so clones, roughly 90% detected once. V and J are TRBV2 and TRBJ2-5; perhaps TRBD2 as D (6 bases). Material: peripheral blood. The TCR comes from a man aged 80 or over with active or convalescent COVID-19. Here the CDR3 DNA reads TGTGCCAGCAGGGCGGAGGGAGTAGGGACCCAGTACTTC. It is translated as CASRAEGVGTQYF.